This T cell receptor (beta chain) was recovered during a study of shared clonotypes between healthy human individuals (dated by TCRdb to 2019 to 2021). Some background on the complete study: The cohort included three men and a couple of women between 18 and 49 years of age. For each donor, CD4 naive and CD4 memory were each given three plates, CD8 naive was given two plates, and CD8 memory was given one plate. To estimate repertoire size and how much clonotypes are shared between individuals, the study performed deep sequencing of blood TCR repertoires from a few healthy adults. Libraries were prepared and TCR repertoires were sequenced by different laboratories using diverse techniques, in order to increase sequencing depth and limit assay-specific biases. Per donor, leukapheresis produced somewhere between about 0.94 and 9.5 billion PBMCs. Broad study findings and their caveats: Because the study included only a small number of donors, the genetic and exposure-history diversity represented was limited. Sharing across a few donors was observed for around 5% of naive CD4, around 3.5% of naive CD8, over 2% of memory CD4, and roughly 0.4% of memory CD8 clonotypes. Pairwise subsampling led to the expectation that sequencing depth would affect the degree of clonotype sharing among donors. Naive subsets generally had larger estimated clonotype richness than memory subsets did. Rarefaction of sorted-subset datasets indicated incomplete sequencing despite the large sequencing depth. Clonotypes shared by all four sorted-subset donors showed higher generation probabilities than non-shared clonotypes. Sampling was restricted to blood, and TCR repertoires in tissue are likely to differ from TCR repertoires in blood.

The CDR3 runs 15 amino acids, cysteine and phenylalanine included. Of all the DNA, just the CDR3 is kept, 45 bases in frame from base 1. CDR1 is given as ENHRY and CDR2 as SYGVKD, both from the germline V gene. V is trimmed back by 7 bases and J by 6 bases, and the junction contains 13 bases that no gene match accounts for. TCR CDR3 regions were amplified from genomic DNA by multiplex PCR using the deep immunoSEQ assay. Genomic DNA extracted from each cell subset was distributed evenly over all wells of several immunoSEQ 96-well plates, and each plate served as one replicate. Each replicate PCR for sorted subsets received roughly 0.2 ug genomic DNA, equal to 30,000 or so T cell genomes. Purified libraries were measured with a Qubit 3.0 fluorometer, size-checked on a Bioanalyzer 2100, and measured again with the KAPA Library Quantification kit. Each immunoSEQ 96-well plate was sequenced on its own single-read 150-cycle Illumina NextSeq 550 flow cell. In the original analysis: Because the immunoSEQ output held only junctional sequences and lacked quality scores, the filtering could not match the filtering applied to full-length reads. To assign V/J genes and CDR3, sequences were annotated using PyIR, a Python wrapper for IgBLAST v1.9, with IMGT germline references. Reads were removed for weak V/J assignments (E-value above 1e-6), missing CDR3, stop codons, out-of-frame junctions, or ambiguous translated residues. V3J clonotypes were defined as sequences sharing the same inferred V gene, J gene, and CDR3 amino acid sequence. Percentage overlap between repertoires was calculated by dividing the number of shared unique clonotypes by the size of the smaller repertoire. Repertoire richness was assessed with RTK rarefaction, the Chao1 estimator, and Recon v2.1 estimates of unobserved clonotypes. Generation probabilities for all TCRbeta clonotypes obtained by the gDNA method from four donors were computed using OLGA. TCRdb provides this immuneACCESS table in a form limited to in-frame rearrangements. Some clones are lacking; in checked studies, under half of them reflect an unresolved V gene, and why the rest are absent is not known. V, J and clone size derive from that table, while D and trimming were established from the DNA sequence. Present in this sample are roughly 1 million clones, more than 60% of which were seen just once. Around 1.5% of the sample lies in the top ten.

The donors were healthy, HIV-negative adults who had no recently reported acute infections or vaccinations. Every donor was a Caucasian adult residing in Nashville, Tennessee, USA. Magnetic negative selection was used to enrich CD4+ T cells, after which naive cells were positively selected on CD45RA and the negative fraction became the memory subset. Blood was collected by leukapheresis, and PBMCs were isolated by Ficoll-Histopaque density gradient centrifugation and then cryopreserved in liquid nitrogen vapor phase. Purity and quantity of every magnetically sorted T cell population were checked by analytical flow cytometry. Genomic DNA was isolated from every sorted fraction and measured by UV absorbance on a Nanodrop 2000c. This clone came up a few times. Its target antigen remains unknown. Qualities for individual bases were not recorded, and no much larger clone is one base off.

Sequencing was done on a sample of memory CD4+ T cells sorted from blood. What the cell subset or site label conveys for this sample: CD45RA-negative fraction. Recombination joined TRBV10-3 with TRBJ2-7; 9 bases in the junction line up with TRBD1. The clonotype originates from a young man in good health. CDR3 protein: CAIMGPDRGFGEQYF. DNA sequence: TGTGCCATCATGGGCCCTGACAGGGGGTTCGGCGAGCAGTACTTC.